This TCR beta chain derives from a study of T-cell memory formation after mild COVID-19. With respect to this clonotype: Antigen unknown.

TCRdb re-called the 5' RACE reads with MiXCR, one entry per CDR3 protein. The table shows about 320,000 distinct CDR3 sequences, with roughly an eighth occurring only once. Overall study results and limits: CD4/CD8 balance characterized clones contracting day 15 to 85, and CD4+ skew characterized later expanders.

The V end was cut by 3 bases, the J end by 7 bases, with 13 bases between. This CDR3 spans 13 amino acids. Germline CDR1 SGHRS, CDR2 YFSETQ. The TCR originated in a man in his late teens or twenties who had mild COVID-19 (a few samples of this study predate the infection). Cell type and time point are not known. The chain couples TRBV5-1 to TRBJ2-5; no clear D. The sequenced sample was PBMCs or a T cell subset sorted from them (not recorded which). Here the CDR3 DNA reads TGCGCCAGCAGCTCACAGTCCGCCGGGACCCAGTACTTC. It encodes CASSSQSAGTQYF.